Listed below are T cell receptor beta chains from one sample, sequenced in a study of regulatory T cells in long-lasting Graves disease. TCRdb processed the multiplex PCR reads anew with MiXCR; each CDR3 protein has one entry. The repertoire has some 370,000 distinct CDR3 sequences, around 21% of them found once; the top ten carry roughly 20%. Sequenced here: peripheral blood mononuclear cells (PBMCs), sampled when the disease was refractory, from a patient treated with antithyroid drugs. The receptor source for this set is a female donor with Graves disease. The CDR3 runs from the conserved cysteine through the conserved F or W. A D gene is named only where the DNA matches it firmly. Size tells how often a clone was seen (once, few, many) or the class of an expanded clone, and some rows leave it out.

>.|.|TRBJ1-1|TRBV7-9
TGTGCCAGCAGCCCATCACACGGGAACACTGAAGCTTTCTTT
CASSPSHGNTEAFF
>many|.|TRBJ1-1|TRBV27
TGTGCCAGCCAAGACAGCAACACTGAAGCTTTCTTT
CASQDSNTEAFF
>.|.|TRBJ2-5|TRBV19
TGTGCCAGTGGGGGCACAGGGAAAGAGACCCAGTACTTC
CASGGTGKETQYF
>few|.|TRBJ1-3|TRBV7-8
TGTGCCAGCAGCCACTCCGCCGGCCTGGTTGGAAACACCATATATTTT
CASSHSAGLVGNTIYF
>few|TRBD1|TRBJ2-2|TRBV7-7
TGTGCTAGCAGCATAAGACAGGGCGGGGAGCTGTTTTTT
CASSIRQGGELFF
>few|TRBD2|TRBJ2-7|TRBV7-2
TGTGCCAGCAGCCCCTCCGCGCTAGCGGGGGGAGAGCAGTACTTC
CASSPSALAGGEQYF
>few|TRBD2|TRBJ2-5|TRBV24-1
TGTGCCACCAGTGATCCTAGCGGGAGGGTTGAGACCCAGTACTTC
CATSDPSGRVETQYF
>.|TRBD2|TRBJ2-3|TRBV7-9
TGTGCCAGCAGCCCGGGACTAGCTGACACAGATACGCAGTATTTT
CASSPGLADTDTQYF
>many|.|TRBJ1-1|TRBV12-3/TRBV12-4
TGTGCCAGCAGTGGAAGAGGGGTTCTCTCGACTGAAGCTTTCTTT
CASSGRGVLSTEAFF
>few|.|TRBJ1-2|TRBV20-1
TGCAGTGCTAGGGAATCAATAGCCCGAGGAGGAAGGAGCTATGGCTACACCTTC
CSARESIARGGRSYGYTF
>.|.|TRBJ1-1|TRBV7-2
TGTGCCAGCAGGATGCCCCGCCAGAACACTGAAGCTTCCTTT
CASRMPRQNTEASF
>many|.|TRBJ2-7|TRBV11-2
TGTGCCAGCAGCTTAGGAACGGGAATGGCCTACGAGCAGTACTTC
CASSLGTGMAYEQYF
>.|TRBD2|TRBJ2-1|TRBV7-2
TGTGCCAGCAGCTTAGGCCCTAGCGGGAGAAATGAGCAGTTCTTC
CASSLGPSGRNEQFF
>.|.|TRBJ1-4|TRBV5-1
TGCGCCAGCACCTACGGGGGCACTAATGAAAAACTGTTTTTT
CASTYGGTNEKLFF
>.|.|TRBJ2-2|TRBV20-1
TGCAGTGCTAGTGGGCAGAGGAACACCGGGGAGCTGTTTTTT
CSASGQRNTGELFF
>.|.|TRBJ2-2|TRBV7-2
TGTGCCAGCAGCCCGGCGGGCACCGGGGAGCTGTTTTTT
CASSPAGTGELFF
>.|.|TRBJ2-7|TRBV7-9
TGTGCCAGCAGCTCGACATCTAGTCCCAAGAGCTCCTACGAGCAGTACTTC
CASSSTSSPKSSYEQYF
>many|.|TRBJ2-5|TRBV3-1
TGTGCCAGCAGCCATGGGATCCAAGAGACCCAGTACTTC
CASSHGIQETQYF
>.|.|TRBJ1-1|TRBV7-9
TGTGCCAGCAGCACACAAAGGACGGCGAACACTGAAGCTTTCTTT
CASSTQRTANTEAFF
>many|TRBD2|TRBJ2-2|TRBV28
TGTGCCAGCAGTCCAGGGACTAGTGGAAACACCGGGGAGCTGTTTTTT
CASSPGTSGNTGELFF
>few|.|TRBJ2-7|TRBV9
TGTGCCAGCAGCGTATGGGGGTCGAACGAGCAGTACTTC
CASSVWGSNEQYF
>many|.|TRBJ2-7|TRBV7-2
TGTGCCAGCAGCTTAGACCGACTGAACTACGAGCAGTACTTC
CASSLDRLNYEQYF
>many|TRBD1|TRBJ2-5|TRBV28
TGTGCCAGCAGTTACGGCGGGACAGGATTCCAAGAGACCCAGTACTTC
CASSYGGTGFQETQYF
>.|.|TRBJ1-6|TRBV20-1
TGCAGTGCTAGGGAGGACGGTACAAATTCACCCCTCCACTTT
CSAREDGTNSPLHF
>.|.|TRBJ2-1|TRBV11-2
TGTGCCAGCAGCTTATGGGAGAATGAGCAGTTCTTC
CASSLWENEQFF
>many|.|TRBJ1-1|TRBV12-3/TRBV12-4
TGTGCCAGCAGTCGCTCCCAGGGAAACACTGAAGCTTTCTTT
CASSRSQGNTEAFF
>many|TRBD1|TRBJ1-4|TRBV20-1
TGCAGTTGGGCAGGGGGGAGTGAAAAACTGTTTTTT
CSWAGGSEKLFF
>many|.|TRBJ1-2|TRBV7-3
TGTGCCAGCAGCTTAACGGGAGGGGTCGATGGCTACACCTTC
CASSLTGGVDGYTF